This T cell receptor beta chain was obtained from a study of T-cell memory formation after mild COVID-19. Study conclusions and caveats: Clones contracting day 15 to 85 were balanced CD4/CD8; later expanders leaned CD4+.

Germline trimming cut 4 bases from V and 4 bases from J; bases unmatched to any gene: 6. This CDR3 is 15 amino acids long. Germline V gene data show CDR1 as WSHSY and CDR2 as SAAADI. In TCRdb, the 5' RACE reads were re-called with MiXCR into one record per CDR3 protein. This sample has approximately 480,000 distinct CDR3 sequences, with roughly 18% found just once. This clonotype was counted only a few times. What it binds is not known. The TCR originated in an adult woman who had mild COVID-19 (a few samples of this study predate the infection). Cell type and time point are not known. Input material: PBMCs or a T cell subset sorted from them (not recorded which). The chain couples TRBV10-2 to TRBJ1-2; 10 nucleotides align to TRBD1. CDR3 in amino acids: CASSADRGRGYGYTF. In DNA form, the CDR3 reads TGCGCCAGCAGTGCAGACAGGGGGCGAGGCTATGGCTACACCTTC.